This TCR beta chain is from a study of cytomegalovirus exposure and HLA in healthy donors. The donors were part of the validation cohort of 95 to 150 subjects. That cohort was separate from the first cohort, which comprised under 700 subjects. As regards this clone: The antigen is undetermined.

CDR1 SGHRS and CDR2 YFSETQ come from the germline V gene. The CDR3 has 14 residues. Trimming stripped 8 bases from V and 3 bases from J, with 14 bases between. Study observations and caveats: Most TCR sequences were seen very rarely across donors, but some public TCRs occurred in many. Specificity of a few CMV-associated chains for CMV antigens was verified in vitro. Within the 95 to 150 validation repertoires, first-cohort TCR clusters tended to co-occur, according to a later analysis.

The method was immunoSEQ multiplex PCR; TCRdb's version includes in-frame clones alone and lacks a portion of them. The sample gives about 160,000 clones, about 88% of which show up once; more than 2% is in the top ten. The clonotype comes from a woman between 18 and 29 years old in good health and CMV-seronegative. Input material: PBMCs. The gene calls are TRBV5-1 and TRBJ2-2; D unclear. This CDR3 reads CARYITRHTGELFF. The CDR3 region has the DNA TGCGCCAGATATATTACCAGGCACACCGGGGAGCTGTTTTTT. The full variable domain, its missing parts supplied by reference TRBV5-1 and TRBJ2-2, is KAGVTQTPRYLIKTRGQQVTLSCSPISGHRSVSWYQQTPGQGLQFLFEYFSETQRNKGNFPGRFSGRQFSNSRSEMNVSTLELGDSALYLCARYITRHTGELFFGEGSRLTVL.